This is a list of T cell receptor beta chains from one sample in a study of blood T cell repertoires in COVID-19. Profiling relied on immunoSEQ multiplex PCR, and the TCRdb table lists in-frame clones only, not all of them. The table lists 650,000 to 800,000 clones, 70% to 90% of them singletons. Sample: peripheral blood. These receptors all stem from a young woman with acute or convalescent COVID-19. CDR3s include the opening cysteine and the closing phenylalanine or tryptophan. Fields, in order: clone size, J gene, D gene, V gene, CDR3 length, CDR3 protein, CDR3 DNA. The D gene is left open where the match is weak. Only some rows state a clone size, as once, few, many or a class for expanded clones.

clone size: NA; J gene: TRBJ2-1; D gene: TRBD1; V gene: TRBV5-6; CDR3 length: 16; CDR3 protein: CASSLLGTGRYNEQFF; CDR3 DNA: TGTGCCAGCTCTCTTCTTGGGACAGGGAGGTACAATGAGCAGTTCTTC
clone size: NA; J gene: TRBJ2-1; D gene: NA; V gene: TRBV25-1; CDR3 length: 14; CDR3 protein: CASSEWGKSSEQFF; CDR3 DNA: TGTGCCAGCAGTGAATGGGGCAAATCGAGTGAGCAGTTCTTC
clone size: few; J gene: TRBJ2-3; D gene: NA; V gene: TRBV5-6; CDR3 length: 15; CDR3 protein: CASSLGGGPPDTQYF; CDR3 DNA: TGTGCCAGCAGCTTAGGTGGGGGCCCGCCAGATACGCAGTATTTT
clone size: NA; J gene: TRBJ2-2; D gene: NA; V gene: TRBV6-5; CDR3 length: 16; CDR3 protein: CASSYSIWSNTGELFF; CDR3 DNA: TGTGCCAGCAGTTACTCGATTTGGAGCAACACCGGGGAGCTGTTTTTT
clone size: once; J gene: TRBJ1-2; D gene: NA; V gene: TRBV12-3/TRBV12-4; CDR3 length: 13; CDR3 protein: CATWGGANYGYTF; CDR3 DNA: TGTGCCACCTGGGGAGGGGCAAACTATGGCTACACCTTC
clone size: NA; J gene: TRBJ1-1; D gene: NA; V gene: TRBV12-3/TRBV12-4; CDR3 length: 13; CDR3 protein: CASSFGENTEAFF; CDR3 DNA: TGTGCCAGCAGTTTCGGGGAGAACACTGAAGCTTTCTTT
clone size: NA; J gene: TRBJ2-2; D gene: NA; V gene: TRBV27; CDR3 length: 14; CDR3 protein: CASILTGNTGELFF; CDR3 DNA: TGTGCCAGCATCTTGACAGGGAACACCGGGGAGCTGTTTTTT
clone size: NA; J gene: TRBJ1-2; D gene: NA; V gene: TRBV2; CDR3 length: 13; CDR3 protein: CASSSRENYGYTF; CDR3 DNA: TGTGCCAGCAGTTCTCGGGAGAACTATGGCTACACCTTC
clone size: NA; J gene: TRBJ2-6; D gene: NA; V gene: TRBV4-3; CDR3 length: 17; CDR3 protein: CASSQVLGGSGANVLTF; CDR3 DNA: TGCGCCAGCAGCCAAGTTCTTGGGGGCAGTGGGGCCAACGTCCTGACTTTC
clone size: NA; J gene: TRBJ2-7; D gene: NA; V gene: TRBV6-5; CDR3 length: 13; CDR3 protein: CATVSSVSYEQYF; CDR3 DNA: TGTGCCACCGTAAGTTCGGTTTCCTACGAGCAGTACTTC
clone size: NA; J gene: TRBJ1-1; D gene: NA; V gene: TRBV3-1/TRBV3-2; CDR3 length: 14; CDR3 protein: CASSLKGLGAEAFF; CDR3 DNA: TGTGCCAGCAGCCTCAAGGGGTTGGGGGCGGAAGCTTTCTTT
clone size: NA; J gene: TRBJ2-1; D gene: TRBD2; V gene: TRBV27; CDR3 length: 14; CDR3 protein: CASTAGGGNNEQFF; CDR3 DNA: TGTGCCAGCACCGCGGGGGGGGGAAACAATGAGCAGTTCTTC
clone size: NA; J gene: TRBJ2-7; D gene: NA; V gene: TRBV6-5; CDR3 length: 12; CDR3 protein: CATTDNSYEQYF; CDR3 DNA: TGTGCCACCACGGACAATTCCTACGAGCAGTACTTC
clone size: NA; J gene: TRBJ1-3; D gene: NA; V gene: TRBV28; CDR3 length: 19; CDR3 protein: CASSLGWTGKQLSGNTIYF; CDR3 DNA: TGTGCCAGCAGTTTGGGTTGGACCGGGAAACAACTCTCTGGAAACACCATATATTTT
clone size: NA; J gene: TRBJ1-1; D gene: NA; V gene: TRBV19; CDR3 length: 15; CDR3 protein: CASSPQDGRRAEAFF; CDR3 DNA: TGTGCCAGTAGTCCTCAAGACGGGAGGAGGGCTGAAGCTTTCTTT
clone size: once; J gene: TRBJ1-2; D gene: NA; V gene: TRBV10-1; CDR3 length: 15; CDR3 protein: CARKWGRPRLYGYTF; CDR3 DNA: TGCGCCAGAAAGTGGGGCAGACCGCGGTTGTATGGCTACACCTTC
clone size: NA; J gene: TRBJ1-1; D gene: NA; V gene: TRBV7-9; CDR3 length: 14; CDR3 protein: CASSSWGENTEAFF; CDR3 DNA: TGTGCCAGCAGCTCCTGGGGGGAGAACACTGAAGCTTTCTTT
clone size: NA; J gene: TRBJ1-6; D gene: TRBD1; V gene: TRBV6-4; CDR3 length: 15; CDR3 protein: CASRRDREYNSPLHF; CDR3 DNA: TGTGCCAGCAGACGGGACAGGGAATATAATTCACCCCTCCACTTT
clone size: NA; J gene: TRBJ2-7; D gene: NA; V gene: TRBV10-3; CDR3 length: 13; CDR3 protein: CATTPQLTNEQYF; CDR3 DNA: TGTGCCACCACACCTCAACTAACAAACGAGCAGTACTTC
clone size: NA; J gene: TRBJ1-5; D gene: TRBD1; V gene: TRBV19; CDR3 length: 17; CDR3 protein: CASSIDPGDRYNQPQHF; CDR3 DNA: TGTGCCAGTAGTATCGATCCGGGGGACAGGTACAATCAGCCCCAGCATTTT
clone size: NA; J gene: TRBJ2-7; D gene: NA; V gene: TRBV11-1; CDR3 length: 13; CDR3 protein: CASSFGGPYEQYF; CDR3 DNA: TGTGCCAGCAGCTTCGGCGGCCCCTACGAGCAGTACTTC
clone size: NA; J gene: TRBJ1-5; D gene: TRBD1; V gene: TRBV3-1/TRBV3-2; CDR3 length: 14; CDR3 protein: CASSQGTGVQPQHF; CDR3 DNA: TGTGCCAGCAGCCAAGGGACAGGGGTTCAGCCCCAGCATTTT
clone size: NA; J gene: TRBJ1-2; D gene: NA; V gene: TRBV30; CDR3 length: 14; CDR3 protein: CAWRIIREVYGYTF; CDR3 DNA: TGTGCCTGGAGGATTATAAGGGAGGTCTATGGCTACACCTTC
clone size: once; J gene: TRBJ2-6; D gene: TRBD1; V gene: TRBV24-1; CDR3 length: 16; CDR3 protein: CATSEPGQDGANVLTF; CDR3 DNA: TGTGCCACCAGTGAACCAGGACAGGATGGGGCCAACGTCCTGACTTTC
clone size: NA; J gene: TRBJ1-1; D gene: TRBD1; V gene: TRBV29-1; CDR3 length: 15; CDR3 protein: CSVNTGTGANTEAFF; CDR3 DNA: TGCAGCGTTAATACAGGGACAGGAGCAAACACTGAAGCTTTCTTT
clone size: NA; J gene: TRBJ2-1; D gene: NA; V gene: TRBV19; CDR3 length: 15; CDR3 protein: CASTPELAFYNEQFF; CDR3 DNA: TGTGCCAGTACCCCCGAGCTAGCGTTCTACAATGAGCAGTTCTTC
clone size: NA; J gene: TRBJ1-1; D gene: TRBD1; V gene: TRBV7-6; CDR3 length: 13; CDR3 protein: CASSPGTGAEAFF; CDR3 DNA: TGTGCCAGCAGCCCCGGGACAGGGGCTGAAGCTTTCTTT
clone size: NA; J gene: TRBJ1-2; D gene: NA; V gene: TRBV19; CDR3 length: 14; CDR3 protein: CASKSAGDDYGYTF; CDR3 DNA: TGTGCCAGTAAATCAGCAGGGGATGACTATGGCTACACCTTC
clone size: NA; J gene: TRBJ2-7; D gene: TRBD2; V gene: TRBV27; CDR3 length: 13; CDR3 protein: CATGRASSYEQYF; CDR3 DNA: TGTGCCACCGGGAGGGCCTCCAGCTACGAGCAGTACTTC
clone size: NA; J gene: TRBJ1-2; D gene: NA; V gene: TRBV7-2; CDR3 length: 15; CDR3 protein: CASSLATASNYGYTF; CDR3 DNA: TGTGCCAGCAGCTTAGCAACAGCTTCTAACTATGGCTACACCTTC
clone size: few; J gene: TRBJ1-4; D gene: NA; V gene: TRBV21-1; CDR3 length: 14; CDR3 protein: CVGTGLATNEKLFF; CDR3 DNA: TGTGTCGGGACAGGTCTCGCAACTAATGAAAAACTGTTTTTT
clone size: NA; J gene: TRBJ1-1; D gene: TRBD1; V gene: TRBV7-8; CDR3 length: 17; CDR3 protein: CASSLLRDSGMNTEAFF; CDR3 DNA: TGTGCCAGCAGCTTACTCCGGGACAGCGGAATGAACACTGAAGCTTTCTTT
clone size: NA; J gene: TRBJ2-7; D gene: TRBD1; V gene: TRBV6-5; CDR3 length: 13; CDR3 protein: CASIQPGGNEQYF; CDR3 DNA: TGTGCCAGCATTCAACCAGGGGGCAACGAGCAGTACTTC
clone size: NA; J gene: TRBJ1-2; D gene: NA; V gene: TRBV30; CDR3 length: 13; CDR3 protein: CAWSGQAFYGYTF; CDR3 DNA: TGTGCCTGGAGTGGACAGGCTTTCTATGGCTACACCTTC
clone size: NA; J gene: TRBJ2-5; D gene: NA; V gene: TRBV9; CDR3 length: 16; CDR3 protein: CASSGTGRWGQETQYF; CDR3 DNA: TGTGCCAGCAGCGGAACAGGGAGATGGGGCCAAGAGACCCAGTACTTC
clone size: NA; J gene: TRBJ1-2; D gene: TRBD1; V gene: TRBV7-9; CDR3 length: 16; CDR3 protein: CASSFWTGEVSDGYTF; CDR3 DNA: TGTGCCAGCAGCTTTTGGACAGGGGAGGTTTCGGATGGCTACACCTTC
clone size: NA; J gene: TRBJ2-7; D gene: TRBD2; V gene: TRBV5-1; CDR3 length: 15; CDR3 protein: CASRHGLAGRYEQYF; CDR3 DNA: TGCGCCAGCAGACATGGACTAGCAGGGAGGTACGAGCAGTACTTC
clone size: NA; J gene: TRBJ1-2; D gene: NA; V gene: TRBV5-4; CDR3 length: 15; CDR3 protein: CASSLMRLANYGYTF; CDR3 DNA: TGTGCCAGCAGCTTGATGCGGTTAGCTAACTATGGCTACACCTTC
clone size: NA; J gene: TRBJ1-2; D gene: NA; V gene: TRBV30; CDR3 length: 12; CDR3 protein: CAWSVDSYGYTF; CDR3 DNA: TGTGCCTGGAGTGTGGACAGTTATGGCTACACCTTC
clone size: NA; J gene: TRBJ2-7; D gene: NA; V gene: TRBV5-8; CDR3 length: 14; CDR3 protein: CASSLALSSYEQYF; CDR3 DNA: TGTGCCAGCAGCTTAGCATTGAGCTCCTACGAGCAGTACTTC
clone size: NA; J gene: TRBJ1-1; D gene: TRBD1; V gene: TRBV10-1; CDR3 length: 17; CDR3 protein: CASHATGEWVLETEAFF; CDR3 DNA: TGCGCCAGCCACGCGACAGGGGAATGGGTGTTGGAGACTGAAGCTTTCTTT
clone size: NA; J gene: TRBJ2-1; D gene: TRBD2; V gene: TRBV7-8; CDR3 length: 17; CDR3 protein: CASSLGGWGGSYNEQFF; CDR3 DNA: TGTGCCAGCAGCTTAGGAGGGTGGGGGGGCTCCTACAATGAGCAGTTCTTC
clone size: NA; J gene: TRBJ1-3; D gene: TRBD1; V gene: TRBV5-1; CDR3 length: 14; CDR3 protein: CASSLSQGATYVHF; CDR3 DNA: TGCGCCAGCAGCTTGTCTCAGGGGGCGACGTATGTCCATTTT
clone size: NA; J gene: TRBJ1-2; D gene: NA; V gene: TRBV14; CDR3 length: 15; CDR3 protein: CASSEDWEFAYGYTF; CDR3 DNA: TGTGCCAGCAGCGAGGACTGGGAGTTCGCCTATGGCTACACCTTC
clone size: NA; J gene: TRBJ2-1; D gene: TRBD2; V gene: TRBV9; CDR3 length: 17; CDR3 protein: CASSVAREASGGNEQFF; CDR3 DNA: TGTGCCAGCAGCGTAGCCCGCGAGGCTAGCGGGGGCAATGAGCAGTTCTTC